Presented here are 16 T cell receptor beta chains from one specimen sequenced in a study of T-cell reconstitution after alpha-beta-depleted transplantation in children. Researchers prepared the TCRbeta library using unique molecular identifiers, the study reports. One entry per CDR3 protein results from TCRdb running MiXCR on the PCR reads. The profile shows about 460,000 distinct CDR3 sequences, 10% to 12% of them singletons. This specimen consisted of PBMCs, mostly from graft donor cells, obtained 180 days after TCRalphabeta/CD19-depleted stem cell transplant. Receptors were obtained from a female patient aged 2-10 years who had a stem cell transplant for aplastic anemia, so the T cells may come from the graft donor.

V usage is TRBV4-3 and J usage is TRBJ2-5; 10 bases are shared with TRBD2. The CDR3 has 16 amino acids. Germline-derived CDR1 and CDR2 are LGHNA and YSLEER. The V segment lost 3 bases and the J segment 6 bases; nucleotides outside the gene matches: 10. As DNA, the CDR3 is TGCGCCAGCAGCCAGGATTGGACTAGCGGCCTAAAGACCCAGTACTTC. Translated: CASSQDWTSGLKTQYF.

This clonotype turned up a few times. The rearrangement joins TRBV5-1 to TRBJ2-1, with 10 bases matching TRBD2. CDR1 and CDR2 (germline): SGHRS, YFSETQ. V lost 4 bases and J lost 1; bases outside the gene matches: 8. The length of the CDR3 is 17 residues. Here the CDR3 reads CASSPTGLAESYNEQFF. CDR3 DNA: TGCGCCAGCAGCCCCACCGGACTAGCGGAATCCTACAATGAGCAGTTCTTC. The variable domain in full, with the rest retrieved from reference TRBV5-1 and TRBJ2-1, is KAGVTQTPRYLIKTRGQQVTLSCSPISGHRSVSWYQQTPGQGLQFLFEYFSETQRNKGNFPGRFSGRQFSNSRSEMNVSTLELGDSALYLCASSPTGLAESYNEQFFGPGTRLTVL.

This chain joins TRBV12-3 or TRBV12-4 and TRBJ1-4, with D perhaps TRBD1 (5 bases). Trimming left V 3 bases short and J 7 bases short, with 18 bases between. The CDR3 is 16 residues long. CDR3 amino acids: CASSFMARGTGEKLFF. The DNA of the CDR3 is TGTGCCAGCAGTTTTATGGCCCGTGGGACCGGTGAAAAACTGTTTTTT.

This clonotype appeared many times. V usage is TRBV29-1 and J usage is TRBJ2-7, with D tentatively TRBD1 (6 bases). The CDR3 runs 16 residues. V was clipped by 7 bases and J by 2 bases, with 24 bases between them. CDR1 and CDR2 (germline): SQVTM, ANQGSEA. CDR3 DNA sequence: TGCAGCGCCTTCGGTCGCTTCAGGGGCCCCACCTACGAGCAGTACTTC. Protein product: CSAFGRFRGPTYEQYF.

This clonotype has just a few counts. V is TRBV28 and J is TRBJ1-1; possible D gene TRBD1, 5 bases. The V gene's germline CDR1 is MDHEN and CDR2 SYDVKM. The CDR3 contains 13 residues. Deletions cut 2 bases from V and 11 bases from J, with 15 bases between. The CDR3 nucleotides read TGTGCCAGCAGTTTAAGGATGGCAGGGCAGGCTTTCTTT. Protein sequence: CASSLRMAGQAFF.

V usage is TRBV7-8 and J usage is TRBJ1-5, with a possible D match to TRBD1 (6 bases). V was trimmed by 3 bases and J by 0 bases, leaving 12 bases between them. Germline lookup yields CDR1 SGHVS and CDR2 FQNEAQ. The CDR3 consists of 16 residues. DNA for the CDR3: TGTGCCAGCAGCTTCCGGACAGAGTATAGCAATCAGCCCCAGCATTTT. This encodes CASSFRTEYSNQPQHF.

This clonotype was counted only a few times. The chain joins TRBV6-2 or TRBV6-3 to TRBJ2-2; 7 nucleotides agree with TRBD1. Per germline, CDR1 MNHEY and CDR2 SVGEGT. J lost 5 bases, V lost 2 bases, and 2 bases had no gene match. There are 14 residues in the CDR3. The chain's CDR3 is CASSYDRETGELFF. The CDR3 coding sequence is TGTGCCAGCAGTTACGACAGGGAAACCGGGGAGCTGTTTTTT.

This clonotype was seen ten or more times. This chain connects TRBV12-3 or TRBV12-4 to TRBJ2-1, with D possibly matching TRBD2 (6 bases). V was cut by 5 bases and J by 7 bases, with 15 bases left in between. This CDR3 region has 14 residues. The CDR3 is CASSRGGPGNEQFF. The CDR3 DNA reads TGTGCCAGCAGTCGCGGAGGGCCGGGGAATGAGCAGTTCTTC.

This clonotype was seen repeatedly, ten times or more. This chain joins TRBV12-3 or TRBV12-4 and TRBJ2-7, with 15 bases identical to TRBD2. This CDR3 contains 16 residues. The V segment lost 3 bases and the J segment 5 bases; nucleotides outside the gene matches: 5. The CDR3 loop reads CASSFGTSGRRNEQYV. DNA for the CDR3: TGTGCCAGCAGTTTTGGGACTAGCGGGAGGAGGAACGAGCAGTACGTC.

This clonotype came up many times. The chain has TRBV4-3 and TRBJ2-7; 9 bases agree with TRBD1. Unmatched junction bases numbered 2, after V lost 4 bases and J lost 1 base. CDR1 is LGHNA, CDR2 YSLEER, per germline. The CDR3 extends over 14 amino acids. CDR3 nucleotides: TGCGCCAGCAGCCCCGGGACAGGGTCCTACGAGCAGTACGTC. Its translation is CASSPGTGSYEQYV.

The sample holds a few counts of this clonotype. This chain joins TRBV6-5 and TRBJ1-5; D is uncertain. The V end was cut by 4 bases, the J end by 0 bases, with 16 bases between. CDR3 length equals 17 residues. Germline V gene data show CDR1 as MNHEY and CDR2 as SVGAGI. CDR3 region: CASSSPRLGYSNQPQHF. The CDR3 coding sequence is TGTGCCAGCAGTTCTCCGAGGCTCGGATATAGCAATCAGCCCCAGCATTTT.

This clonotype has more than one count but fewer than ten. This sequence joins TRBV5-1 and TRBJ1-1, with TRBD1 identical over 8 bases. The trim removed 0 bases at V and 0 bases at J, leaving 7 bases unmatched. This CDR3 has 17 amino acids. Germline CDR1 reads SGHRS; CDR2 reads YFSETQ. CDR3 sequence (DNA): TGCGCCAGCAGCTTGGTGGGGACAGGCAGGATGAACACTGAAGCTTTCTTT. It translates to CASSLVGTGRMNTEAFF.

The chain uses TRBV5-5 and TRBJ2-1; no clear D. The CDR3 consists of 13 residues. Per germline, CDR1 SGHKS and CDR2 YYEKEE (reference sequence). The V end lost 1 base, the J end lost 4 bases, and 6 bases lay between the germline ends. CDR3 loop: CASSLLRYNEQFF. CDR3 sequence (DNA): TGTGCCAGCAGCTTGTTACGTTACAATGAGCAGTTCTTC.

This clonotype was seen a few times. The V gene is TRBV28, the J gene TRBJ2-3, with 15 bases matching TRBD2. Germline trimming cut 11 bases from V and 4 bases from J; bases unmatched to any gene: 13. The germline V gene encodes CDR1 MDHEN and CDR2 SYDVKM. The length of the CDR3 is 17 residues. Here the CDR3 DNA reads TGTGCCGGAAACGGACTAGCGGGAGGGGGTACCTCAGATACGCAGTATTTT. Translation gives CAGNGLAGGGTSDTQYF.

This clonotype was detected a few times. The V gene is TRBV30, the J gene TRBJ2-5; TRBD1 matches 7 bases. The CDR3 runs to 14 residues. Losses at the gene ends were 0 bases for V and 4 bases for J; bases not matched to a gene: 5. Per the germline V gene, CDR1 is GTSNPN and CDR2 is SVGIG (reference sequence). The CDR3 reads CAWSVQPGGETQYF. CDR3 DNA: TGTGCCTGGAGTGTACAACCAGGGGGAGAGACCCAGTACTTC. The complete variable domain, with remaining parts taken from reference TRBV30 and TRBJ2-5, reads SQTIHQWPATLVQPVGSPLSLECTVEGTSNPNLYWYRQAAGRGLQLLFYSVGIGQISSEVPQNLSASRPQDRQFILSSKKLLLSDSGFYLCAWSVQPGGETQYFGPGTRLLVL.

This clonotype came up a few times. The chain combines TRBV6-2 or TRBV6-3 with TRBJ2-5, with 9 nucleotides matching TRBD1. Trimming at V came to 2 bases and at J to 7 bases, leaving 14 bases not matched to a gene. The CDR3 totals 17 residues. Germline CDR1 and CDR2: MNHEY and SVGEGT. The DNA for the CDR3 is TGTGCCAGCAGTTACGGGGACGGACAGGGGAGGCCCCGGACCCAGTACTTC. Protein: CASSYGDGQGRPRTQYF.